Each of the 10 T cell receptor beta chains below was sequenced from the same sample in a study of cytomegalovirus exposure and HLA in healthy donors. A multiplex PCR was run with 60 Vbeta primers and 13 Jbeta primers. TCRdb's copy holds only in-frame clones and misses some; the assay was immunoSEQ multiplex PCR. Of 100,000 to 120,000 clones listed, approximately 86% are singletons. The sequencing input was PBMCs. The receptors were sampled from a man between 35 and 55 years old in good health and CMV-seronegative.

CDR3 protein: CASSLSQIGGGGYTF. CDR3 DNA: TGCGCCAGCAGCTTGTCACAGATAGGGGGCGGTGGCTACACCTTC. The chain uses TRBV5-1 and TRBJ1-2, with 7 bases matching TRBD1. The germline V gene encodes CDR1 SGHRS and CDR2 YFSETQ. Unmatched junction bases numbered 10, after V lost 1 base and J lost 7 bases. The CDR3 is 15 amino acids. The entire variable domain, with the rest obtained from reference TRBV5-1 and TRBJ1-2, is as follows: KAGVTQTPRYLIKTRGQQVTLSCSPISGHRSVSWYQQTPGQGLQFLFEYFSETQRNKGNFPGRFSGRQFSNSRSEMNVSTLELGDSALYLCASSLSQIGGGGYTFGSGTRLTVV.

This chain uses TRBV5-4 with TRBJ1-1; D might be TRBD1 (5 bases). Between the trimmed V and J ends, which lost 3 bases and 5 bases, there was a span of 23 bases. The CDR3 is made up of 17 amino acids. CDR1 and CDR2 from the germline V gene are SGHNT and YYREEE (reference sequence). The DNA for the CDR3 is TGTGCCAGCAGCTATGGGGGGTTAGGTTTAGGGAAAACTGAAGCTTTCTTT. Amino acid sequence: CASSYGGLGLGKTEAFF.

The CDR3 here is CSVEMRVRSPLHF. In DNA form, the CDR3 reads TGCAGCGTTGAGATGCGGGTACGGTCACCCCTCCACTTT. V is TRBV29-1 and J is TRBJ1-6, with D hard to call. Trimming pared 3 bases from V and 10 bases from J, leaving 13 bases between. The V gene's germline CDR1 is SQVTM and CDR2 ANQGSEA. CDR3 length equals 13 residues.

V and J are TRBV4-1 and TRBJ1-3, with TRBD1 as a possible D gene (6 bases). Trimming stripped 2 bases from V and 0 bases from J, with 14 bases between. Germline V lookup: CDR1 MGHRA, CDR2 YSYEKL. There are 17 residues in the CDR3. CDR3 sequence reads: CASSQPKTGSSGNTIYF. CDR3 sequence (DNA): TGCGCCAGCAGCCAACCCAAAACAGGGAGCTCTGGAAACACCATATATTTT.

The chain links TRBV6-5 to TRBJ2-7, with D possibly TRBD1 on 6 matching bases. Germline CDR1 reads MNHEY; CDR2 reads SVGAGI. The V end was cut by 11 bases, the J end by 2 bases, with 13 bases between. The length of the CDR3 is 12 residues. CDR3 DNA: TGTGCCGTTCAGGGGTCCGCCTACGAGCAGTACTTC. It specifies CAVQGSAYEQYF.

V is TRBV5-1 and J is TRBJ2-7, with D unresolved. The CDR3 loop spans 13 amino acids. The V gene's germline CDR1 is SGHRS and CDR2 YFSETQ. V was trimmed by 5 bases and J by 2 bases, leaving 11 bases between them. The CDR3 sequence is CASSLATTYEQYF. The CDR3 coding sequence is TGCGCCAGCAGTCTGGCAACAACCTACGAGCAGTACTTC.

The V gene is TRBV7-8, the J gene TRBJ1-4; D is possibly TRBD1 (6 bases). The V and J ends lost 3 bases and 5 bases respectively, with 13 bases between them. The CDR3 is 15 residues long. Germline assignment: CDR1 SGHVS and CDR2 FQNEAQ. CDR3 DNA: TGTGCCAGCAGCTTGGGGGCCAAGGGGAATGAAAAACTGTTTTTT. It codes for CASSLGAKGNEKLFF.

J is TRBJ2-1 and V is TRBV6-5; 9 bases are shared with TRBD1. The CDR3 spans 13 residues. J lost 10 bases, V lost 7 bases, and 8 bases had no gene match. CDR1 is MNHEY and CDR2 is SVGAGI in the germline V gene. CDR3 region: CASKRDRVNEQFF. CDR3 DNA: TGTGCCAGCAAACGGGACAGGGTGAACGAGCAGTTCTTC.

The chain has TRBV7-6 and TRBJ2-1; 9 nucleotides match TRBD2. The junction had 2 bases not matched to a gene; V was cut back by 11 bases and J by 0 bases. The germline gives CDR1 SGHVS, CDR2 FNYEAQ. This CDR3 has 13 amino acids. DNA of the CDR3: TGTGCCTGTAGCGGGAGCTCCTACAATGAGCAGTTCTTC. It translates to CACSGSSYNEQFF.

V usage is TRBV5-1 and J usage is TRBJ2-7, with D tentatively TRBD1 (6 bases). The CDR3 totals 15 residues. CDR1 is SGHRS and CDR2 is YFSETQ in the germline V gene. Trimming left V 5 bases short and J 0 bases short, with 15 bases between. Here the CDR3 reads CASRRLDSNSYEQYF. In nucleotides, the CDR3 is TGCGCCAGCAGGAGACTGGACAGTAACTCCTACGAGCAGTACTTC.